This TCR beta chain is drawn from a study of cytomegalovirus exposure and HLA in healthy donors. About the research overall: The roughly 120 validation repertoires used the same platform as the 550 to 800 first-cohort repertoires (as reported by a later analysis). Study-level findings and limits: Through in vitro validation, three CMV-associated chains were shown to be specific for CMV antigens. Cytomegalovirus-associated status was assigned to approximately 160 TCR beta chains.

The repertoire was sequenced with immunoSEQ multiplex PCR; TCRdb's copy has only in-frame clones and lacks some. The sample lists 140,000 or so clones, 80% to 90% occurring once. The V end was cut by 3 bases, the J end by 1 base, with 6 bases between. Germline V lookup: CDR1 MNHEY, CDR2 SVGAGI. The CDR3 runs 14 residues. It was the 120-subject validation cohort, separate from the roughly 700-subject first cohort, to which the donors belonged. On this clone: As yet, its antigen is unknown.

This receptor was obtained from a woman younger than 35 in good health and CMV-seropositive. Sequencing was carried out using PBMCs. The chain couples TRBV6-5 to TRBJ2-2; D call uncertain. CDR3 loop: CASSYTGNTGELFF. Here the CDR3 DNA reads TGTGCCAGCAGTTATACCGGGAACACCGGGGAGCTGTTTTTT.